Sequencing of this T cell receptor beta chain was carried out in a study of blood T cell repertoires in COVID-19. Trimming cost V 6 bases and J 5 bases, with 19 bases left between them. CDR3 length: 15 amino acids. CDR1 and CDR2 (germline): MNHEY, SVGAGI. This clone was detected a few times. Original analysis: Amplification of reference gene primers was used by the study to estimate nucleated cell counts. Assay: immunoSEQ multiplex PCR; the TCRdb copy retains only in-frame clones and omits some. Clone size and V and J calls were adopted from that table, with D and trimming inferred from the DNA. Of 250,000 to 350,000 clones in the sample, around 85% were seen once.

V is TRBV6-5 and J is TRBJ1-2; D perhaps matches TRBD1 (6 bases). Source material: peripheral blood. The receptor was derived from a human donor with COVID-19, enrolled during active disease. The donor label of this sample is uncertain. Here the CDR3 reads CASSGTPGTIYGYTF. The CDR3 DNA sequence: TGTGCCAGCAGCGGCACCCCCGGGACAATTTATGGCTACACCTTC.